The clone carrying this T cell receptor (beta chain) was counted at least ten times. This specimen belongs to a study of T cell repertoires in cytomegalovirus infection. Study at large: Both a matching HLA type and CMV infection were indicated by public TCR beta signatures.

TCRdb reanalysed the reads using MiXCR and keeps one entry per CDR3 protein. The top ten clones hold around 3.1% of a sample with 150,000 to 200,000 distinct CDR3 sequences, about 21% of them seen once. The CDR3 length is 16 residues. V was trimmed by 0 bases and J by 0 bases, leaving 9 bases between them. The germline CDR1 and CDR2 sequences are SGHVS and FQNEAQ. Sequenced input: PBMCs. The TCR comes from a human donor in good health (CMV status not recorded). Some clones in this sample may be carry-over from other donors' samples. V is TRBV7-8 and J is TRBJ2-1, with D uncertain. This CDR3 is CASSLAQWGSYNEQFF. The CDR3 nucleotides read TGTGCCAGCAGCTTAGCGCAGTGGGGCTCCTACAATGAGCAGTTCTTC.